A selection of T cell receptor beta chains follows, all from one sample in a study of cytomegalovirus exposure and HLA in healthy donors. The table came from immunoSEQ multiplex PCR; TCRdb's copy has only in-frame clones and leaves some out. This sample has fewer than 75,000 clones; approximately 95% occur once, and the top ten carry around 3%. The sequenced sample consisted of PBMCs. The receptors were sampled from a man between 18 and 29 years old in good health and CMV-seronegative. Each CDR3 is given with its conserved first and last residue. A D gene is named only where the DNA matches it firmly. The size of a clone is reported for some rows only, either as once, few or many, or as a class for expanded clones.

v_call	j_call	clone_size	d_call	cdr3_aa	cdr3_nt
TRBV19	TRBJ1-2	NA	TRBD1	CASSPGTGLSGYTF	TGTGCCAGTAGTCCCGGGACAGGGTTGTCTGGCTACACCTTC
TRBV27	TRBJ2-7	few	NA	CASSLTTSYEQYF	TGTGCCAGCAGTTTAACTACCTCCTACGAGCAGTACTTC
TRBV7-8	TRBJ2-1	NA	TRBD2	CASSVAGGSYNEQFF	TGTGCCAGCAGCGTAGCGGGGGGATCCTACAATGAGCAGTTCTTC
TRBV4-2	TRBJ2-2	NA	NA	CASSRSAATGVTGELFF	TGTGCCAGCAGCCGGAGTGCCGCGACAGGCGTTACCGGGGAGCTGTTTTTT
TRBV28	TRBJ1-2	NA	NA	CASINWEGSNYGYTF	TGTGCCAGCATCAACTGGGAGGGAAGTAACTATGGCTACACCTTC
TRBV18	TRBJ1-5	once	NA	CASSPKEGFDQPQHF	TGTGCCAGCTCACCAAAGGAGGGGTTCGATCAGCCCCAGCATTTT
TRBV11-1	TRBJ2-1	NA	NA	CASSLGTDYNEQFF	TGTGCCAGCAGCTTAGGGACAGACTACAATGAGCAGTTCTTC
TRBV5-6	TRBJ1-2	NA	TRBD1	CASSSYRQGKRGYTF	TGTGCCAGCAGCTCCTATCGACAGGGGAAGCGTGGCTACACCTTC
TRBV15	TRBJ1-5	NA	NA	CATSREDSHSNQPQHF	TGTGCCACCAGCAGAGAAGACAGTCATAGCAATCAGCCCCAGCATTTT
TRBV6-5	TRBJ2-7	NA	TRBD1	CASSARTGGTEQYF	TGTGCCAGCAGTGCCCGGACAGGGGGCACCGAGCAGTACTTC
TRBV7-8	TRBJ2-3	NA	NA	CASSETRSRDTQYF	TGTGCCAGCAGCGAGACTAGGTCTCGGGATACGCAGTATTTT
TRBV4-2	TRBJ1-2	NA	NA	CASSQGSKERGYTF	TGTGCCAGCAGCCAAGGATCGAAGGAGCGCGGCTACACCTTC
TRBV25-1	TRBJ2-3	NA	NA	CASQRDTSTDTQYF	TGTGCCAGTCAGCGGGACACAAGCACAGATACGCAGTATTTT
TRBV30	TRBJ2-4	NA	NA	CAYGEVGNFGAKNIQYF	TGTGCCTACGGGGAGGTAGGGAATTTTGGAGCCAAAAACATTCAGTACTTC
TRBV15	TRBJ1-6	NA	NA	CATSKLELQSRGYNSPLHF	TGTGCCACCAGCAAACTAGAATTGCAGAGTAGAGGGTATAATTCACCCCTCCACTTT
TRBV15	TRBJ2-2	NA	NA	CATSRRRDTNTGELFF	TGTGCCACCAGCAGACGCCGGGACACCAACACCGGGGAGCTGTTTTTT
TRBV30	TRBJ1-3	once	TRBD1	CAWGPLQGNTIYF	TGTGCCTGGGGGCCTCTACAGGGGAACACCATATATTTT
TRBV9	TRBJ1-3	NA	TRBD1	CASSVLGGADTIYF	TGTGCCAGCAGCGTATTAGGGGGCGCGGACACCATATATTTT
TRBV6-5	TRBJ1-2	NA	TRBD1	CASSSQDRGYGYTF	TGTGCCAGCAGTTCTCAGGACAGGGGTTATGGCTACACCTTC
TRBV11-3	TRBJ2-2	NA	NA	CASTSFEGNTGELFF	TGTGCCAGCACCAGCTTTGAGGGAAACACCGGGGAGCTGTTTTTT
TRBV27	TRBJ2-1	NA	TRBD1	CASSFGQGADEQFF	TGTGCCAGCAGTTTCGGACAGGGGGCCGATGAGCAGTTCTTC
TRBV2	TRBJ2-5	NA	NA	CASSVRASGGETQYF	TGTGCCAGCAGTGTCCGGGCGTCCGGAGGAGAGACCCAGTACTTC
TRBV6-5	TRBJ2-7	NA	TRBD1	CASRPGTGGYEQYF	TGTGCCAGCAGACCCGGGACAGGGGGCTACGAGCAGTACTTC
TRBV5-6	TRBJ2-1	NA	TRBD1	CASSGLPGQGANEQFF	TGTGCCAGCAGCGGACTACCGGGACAGGGGGCTAATGAGCAGTTCTTC
TRBV5-1	TRBJ1-1	NA	NA	CATRSQGNTEAFF	TGCGCCACCAGAAGTCAGGGGAACACTGAAGCTTTCTTT
TRBV7-2	TRBJ2-7	NA	TRBD1	CASSYRTGGYEQYF	TGTGCCAGCAGCTACAGGACAGGGGGCTACGAGCAGTACTTC
TRBV14	TRBJ1-1	NA	TRBD1	CASSLKGAPWTEAFF	TGTGCCAGCAGTCTGAAGGGGGCGCCGTGGACTGAAGCTTTCTTT
TRBV19	TRBJ2-1	NA	NA	CASARKVSRTAYNEQFF	TGTGCCAGTGCTCGTAAAGTATCCCGTACGGCCTACAATGAGCAGTTCTTC
TRBV30	TRBJ2-3	NA	TRBD1	CAWSGKGGYYSTDTQYF	TGTGCCTGGAGTGGAAAAGGGGGCTACTATAGCACAGATACGCAGTATTTT
TRBV10-3	TRBJ1-5	NA	NA	CAISEGQGLQPQHF	TGTGCCATCAGTGAAGGGCAGGGACTTCAGCCCCAGCATTTT
TRBV6-5	TRBJ1-1	NA	NA	CASSPRDIRTEAFF	TGTGCCAGCAGCCCGCGCGACATACGGACTGAAGCTTTCTTT
TRBV27	TRBJ1-1	NA	TRBD1	CASSLRPGQVATEAFF	TGTGCCAGCAGTTTAAGACCGGGACAGGTAGCGACTGAAGCTTTCTTT
TRBV30	TRBJ1-2	NA	NA	CAWNSVLGYTF	TGTGCCTGGAATAGCGTTTTAGGCTACACCTTC
TRBV9	TRBJ1-1	once	TRBD1	CASSGGQIMNTEAFF	TGTGCCAGCAGCGGGGGACAGATCATGAACACTGAAGCTTTCTTT
TRBV14	TRBJ2-7	once	TRBD1	CASSQGGQGLAYEQYF	TGTGCCAGCAGCCAAGGGGGACAGGGGCTGGCCTACGAGCAGTACTTC
TRBV7-3	TRBJ2-3	NA	NA	CASSLTPRVGTDTQYF	TGTGCCAGCAGCTTAACCCCTAGAGTGGGCACAGATACGCAGTATTTT
TRBV7-9	TRBJ2-5	NA	TRBD1	CASSLTMDRGRRETQYF	TGTGCCAGCAGCTTAACGATGGACAGGGGGCGCCGGGAGACCCAGTACTTC
TRBV6-1	TRBJ2-7	NA	NA	CASTITGTGEQYF	TGTGCCAGCACTATTACAGGGACGGGGGAGCAGTACTTC
TRBV19	TRBJ2-7	once	TRBD1	CASSAGQGNEQYF	TGTGCCAGTAGTGCGGGACAGGGTAACGAGCAGTACTTC
TRBV28	TRBJ2-2	NA	TRBD2	CASISSGVTGELFF	TGTGCCAGCATTTCTAGCGGGGTCACCGGGGAGCTGTTTTTT
TRBV25-1	TRBJ1-1	NA	NA	CASSALTGNTEAFF	TGTGCCAGCAGTGCATTGACAGGGAACACTGAAGCTTTCTTT
TRBV7-7	TRBJ2-7	NA	TRBD2	CASSPSGGTYEQYF	TGTGCCAGCAGCCCGTCGGGGGGAACCTACGAGCAGTACTTC
TRBV30	TRBJ1-1	NA	NA	CAWIAGLTEAFF	TGTGCCTGGATAGCAGGGCTCACTGAAGCTTTCTTT
TRBV30	TRBJ1-5	once	NA	CAWSASSNQPQHF	TGTGCCTGGAGTGCATCATCCAATCAGCCCCAGCATTTT
TRBV2	TRBJ1-1	NA	NA	CASSDRRVRAEAFF	TGTGCCAGCAGTGATAGGAGGGTGAGGGCTGAAGCTTTCTTT
TRBV7-8	TRBJ1-5	once	NA	CASSLAPPGLGYQPQHF	TGTGCCAGCAGCTTGGCACCACCGGGTCTTGGTTATCAGCCCCAGCATTTT